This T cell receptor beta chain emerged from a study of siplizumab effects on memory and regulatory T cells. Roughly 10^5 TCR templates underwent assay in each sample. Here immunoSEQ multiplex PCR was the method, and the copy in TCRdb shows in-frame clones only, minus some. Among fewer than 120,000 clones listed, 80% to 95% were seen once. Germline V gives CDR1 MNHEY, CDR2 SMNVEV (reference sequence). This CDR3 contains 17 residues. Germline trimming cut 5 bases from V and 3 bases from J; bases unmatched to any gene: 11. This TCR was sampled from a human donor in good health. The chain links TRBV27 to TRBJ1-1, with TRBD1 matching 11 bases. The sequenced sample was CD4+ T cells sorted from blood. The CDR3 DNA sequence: TGTGCCAGCAGTCCGACCGGGACAGGGGGACGGGACACTGAAGCTTTCTTT. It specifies CASSPTGTGGRDTEAFF.